Presented here are 30 T cell receptor beta chains from one specimen sequenced in a study of blood T cell repertoires in COVID-19. Some clones are missing from TCRdb's copy, which holds only in-frame ones; the method was immunoSEQ multiplex PCR. In the table there are roughly 99,000 clones, about 90% of which are singletons. The sequencing sample was made of peripheral blood. The receptors stem from a woman aged 25 to 45 with acute or convalescent COVID-19.

This chain uses TRBV30 with TRBJ2-3; 8 positions match TRBD2. J was trimmed by 0 bases and V by 0 bases; bases with no gene match: 11. CDR1 GTSNPN and CDR2 SVGIG come from the germline V gene (reference sequence). CDR3 size: 18 residues. The chain's CDR3 is CAWSVLRIAGSSTDTQYF. The CDR3 DNA is TGTGCCTGGAGTGTGTTAAGGATAGCGGGAAGTAGCACAGATACGCAGTATTTT.

V is TRBV19 and J is TRBJ1-6; D unclear. CDR3 size: 14 residues. From germline, CDR1 is LNHDA and CDR2 SQIVND (reference sequence). Trimming left V 5 bases short and J 7 bases short, with 12 bases between. CDR3 DNA: TGTGCCAGTAGTCAGAGGGAGGTAAATTCACCCCTCCACTTT. Translating it yields CASSQREVNSPLHF.

A word on this clone: The junction departs from the called germline gene at one end, perhaps through a read error. J is TRBJ1-4 and V is TRBV3-1 (or the pseudogene TRBV3-2), with unresolved D. CDR3 length: 13 residues. The germline gives CDR1 LGHDT, CDR2 YNNKEL (reference sequence). This chain's CDR3 is CASSHGEAEKLFF. In DNA form, the CDR3 reads TGTGCCAGCAGCCACGGGGAGGCTGAAAAGCTGTTTTTT.

The CDR3 DNA is TGTGCCACCAGTGATTCTGCGGGTGTAGGCACAGATACGCAGTATTTT. This encodes CATSDSAGVGTDTQYF. This chain uses TRBV24-1 with TRBJ2-3, with a tentative D call TRBD2 (5 bases). Germline V gives CDR1 KGHDR, CDR2 SFDVKD. Trimming took 2 bases from V and 1 from J, leaving 12 bases between them. The CDR3 runs to 16 residues.

This chain connects TRBV10-1 to TRBJ1-1, with D perhaps TRBD1 (6 bases). V was trimmed by 2 bases and J by 5 bases, leaving 9 bases between them. The germline V gene encodes CDR1 WNHNN and CDR2 SYGVQD (reference sequence). This CDR3 comprises 13 residues. The CDR3 is CASSERGGTEAFF. CDR3 bases: TGCGCCAGCAGTGAGAGGGGGGGGACTGAAGCTTTCTTT.

The table lists this clone with a few counts. The chain links TRBV9 to TRBJ2-7; tentative D call: TRBD2 (5 bases). The CDR3 loop spans 15 amino acids. In germline, CDR1 is SGDLS, CDR2 YYNGEE. Trimming cost V 4 bases and J 3 bases, with 17 bases left between them. The CDR3 DNA reads TGTGCCAGCAGCATAGGACCGGGGTTGGTCTACGAGCAGTACTTC. Protein: CASSIGPGLVYEQYF. The variable domain in full, completed from reference TRBV9 and TRBJ2-7, reads DSGVTQTPKHLITATGQRVTLRCSPRSGDLSVYWYQQSLDQGLQFLIQYYNGEERAKGNILERFSAQQFPDLHSELNLSSLELGDSALYFCASSIGPGLVYEQYFGPGTRLTVT.

The chain carries TRBV29-1 and TRBJ2-1; the match to TRBD2 covers 14 bases. J gave up 3 bases and V 7 bases, and 11 bases lay outside the gene matches. The CDR3 contains 17 residues. Per germline, CDR1 SQVTM and CDR2 ANQGSEA. The CDR3 nucleotides are TGCAGCGCCTCGACTAGCGGGAGGGCCTTTTTCTACAATGAGCAGTTCTTC. Amino acid sequence: CSASTSGRAFFYNEQFF.

The rearrangement joins TRBV12-5 to TRBJ2-5; 9 bases line up with TRBD2. There are 15 residues in the CDR3. Germline CDR1 is LGHNT and CDR2 is FRNRAP. V trimming: 1 base; J trimming: 2 bases; junction bases outside the gene matches: 2. The CDR3 loop reads CASGLGGGVQETQYF. CDR3 nucleotide sequence: TGTGCTAGTGGTTTGGGCGGGGGGGTTCAAGAGACCCAGTACTTC.

V gene TRBV5-6 combines with J gene TRBJ2-1; 7 nucleotides match TRBD2. Per the germline V gene, CDR1 is SGHDT and CDR2 is YYEEEE. Germline trimming cut 6 bases from V and 5 bases from J; bases unmatched to any gene: 8. The length of the CDR3 is 14 residues. CDR3 region: CASTGAGPNNEQFF. The CDR3 DNA is TGTGCCAGCACCGGAGCGGGGCCGAACAATGAGCAGTTCTTC. The complete variable domain, with remaining parts taken from reference TRBV5-6 and TRBJ2-1, reads DAGVTQSPTHLIKTRGQQVTLRCSPKSGHDTVSWYQQALGQGPQFIFQYYEEEERQRGNFPDRFSGHQFPNYSSELNVNALLLGDSALYLCASTGAGPNNEQFFGPGTRLTVL.

The chain links TRBV27 to TRBJ2-1; TRBD2 matches at 7 bases. Germline lookup yields CDR1 MNHEY and CDR2 SMNVEV (reference sequence). V was pared by 3 bases and J by 3 bases, with 5 bases of the junction left unmatched. This CDR3 is 15 amino acids long. The CDR3 DNA sequence: TGTGCCAGCAGTTTTTCTAGCGGAAGCTACAATGAGCAGTTCTTC. Its protein product is CASSFSSGSYNEQFF.

V usage is TRBV28 and J usage is TRBJ2-7, with TRBD2 identical over 8 bases. Germline CDR1 MDHEN, CDR2 SYDVKM. The J segment lost 7 bases and the V segment lost 7 bases, leaving 9 bases of the junction unmatched. The CDR3 covers 13 residues. CDR3 loop: CASTPVRGGEQYF. Here the CDR3 DNA reads TGTGCCAGCACTCCAGTCCGGGGGGGTGAGCAGTACTTC.

The chain carries TRBV9 and TRBJ1-1, with D possibly TRBD1 on 6 matching bases. Between the trimmed V and J ends, which lost 3 bases and 8 bases, there was a span of 11 bases. Germline loops: CDR1 SGDLS, CDR2 YYNGEE. The CDR3 spans 12 residues. CDR3 region: CASSDGQHEAFF. The CDR3 nucleotides are TGTGCCAGCAGCGACGGACAGCACGAAGCTTTCTTT.

The count of this clone is one. The chain uses TRBV2 and TRBJ2-7, with 9 bases lining up with TRBD1. The germline CDR1 and CDR2 sequences are SNHLY and FYNNEI. V lost 8 bases to trimming and J lost 5 bases; unmatched junction nucleotides: 7. CDR3 length: 13 amino acids. The chain's CDR3 is CASPGTGSHEQYF. In DNA form, the CDR3 reads TGTGCCAGCCCCGGGACAGGGTCCCACGAGCAGTACTTC. Using reference TRBV2 and TRBJ2-7 for the parts outside the CDR3, the full variable domain is EPEVTQTPSHQVTQMGQEVILRCVPISNHLYFYWYRQILGQKVEFLVSFYNNEISEKSEIFDDQFSVERPDGSNFTLKIRSTKLEDSAMYFCASPGTGSHEQYFGPGTRLTVT.

The CDR3 protein is CASSQDRGGGQPQHF. The CDR3 bases are TGTGCCAGCAGCCAAGATAGGGGGGGAGGTCAGCCCCAGCATTTT. The rearrangement uses TRBV4-2 and TRBJ1-5, with TRBD1 as a possible D gene (6 bases). The CDR3 has 15 amino acids. Germline V CDR1 and CDR2: LGHNA, YNFKEQ. Trimming removed 0 bases from V and 6 bases from J, with 12 bases in between.

The chain uses TRBV29-1 and TRBJ1-1, with D unclear. This CDR3 has 12 amino acids. V lost 2 bases and J 3 bases, leaving 7 bases between the germline ends. CDR1 SQVTM and CDR2 ANQGSEA come from the germline V gene. CDR3 sequence: CSVEYQYTEAFF. In DNA, the CDR3 is TGCAGCGTTGAATACCAGTACACTGAAGCTTTCTTT.

This chain connects TRBV5-1 to TRBJ2-1, with 9 bases fitting TRBD2. J was trimmed by 0 bases and V by 0 bases; bases with no gene match: 10. The CDR3 has 19 amino acids. The germline V gene has CDR1 SGHRS and CDR2 YFSETQ. Here the CDR3 reads CASSLGFGGGADSYNEQFF. Written as DNA, the CDR3 is TGCGCCAGCAGCTTGGGTTTCGGCGGGGGGGCTGACTCCTACAATGAGCAGTTCTTC.

In DNA form, the CDR3 reads TGTGCCACCAGTGATTGGGGGGCAGATACGCAGTATTTT. As protein: CATSDWGADTQYF. The J gene is TRBJ2-3, the V gene TRBV24-1; possibly TRBD2 for D (6 bases). Trimming pared 2 bases from V and 4 bases from J, leaving 6 bases between. The length of the CDR3 is 13 residues. CDR1 and CDR2 (germline): KGHDR, SFDVKD.

The rearrangement joins TRBV5-5 to TRBJ1-1, with D possibly TRBD1 on 6 matching bases. Deletions cut 4 bases from V and 7 bases from J, with 20 bases between. This CDR3 region has 15 residues. CDR1 is SGHKS and CDR2 is YYEKEE in the germline V gene (reference sequence). The CDR3 loop reads CASSTDSTAVGEAFF. CDR3 sequence (DNA): TGTGCCAGCAGCACGGACAGTACCGCCGTGGGTGAAGCTTTCTTT.

The chain couples TRBV24-1 to TRBJ2-1, with D unclear. V gave up 2 bases and J gave up 9 bases, with 10 bases separating them. Germline V gene sequence: CDR1 KGHDR, CDR2 SFDVKD. The CDR3 spans 13 residues. The DNA for the CDR3 is TGTGCCACCAGTGATTCCCTTAACGGTGAGCAGTTCTTC. Amino acid sequence: CATSDSLNGEQFF.

The J gene is TRBJ2-1, the V gene TRBV15; D perhaps matches TRBD2 (5 bases). CDR1 and CDR2 from the germline V gene are LNHNV and YYDKDF (reference sequence). Between the trimmed V and J ends, which lost 0 bases and 7 bases, there was a span of 10 bases. This CDR3 is 14 amino acids long. CDR3 protein: CATSRDRGMNEQFF. CDR3 DNA: TGTGCCACCAGCAGAGACCGAGGGATGAATGAGCAGTTCTTC.

The chain carries TRBV7-3 and TRBJ2-3, with TRBD2 matching over 15 bases. This CDR3 region has 15 residues. Germline CDR1 is SGHTA and CDR2 is FQGTGA. Unmatched junction bases numbered 2, after V lost 5 bases and J lost 5 bases. CDR3 region: CASSGLAGGGDTQYF. The CDR3 DNA reads as TGTGCCAGCAGCGGACTAGCGGGAGGGGGAGATACGCAGTATTTT.

The J gene is TRBJ2-5, the V gene TRBV7-3; unclear D gene. Germline assignment: CDR1 SGHTA and CDR2 FQGTGA. The CDR3 contains 14 residues. Trimming left V 5 bases short and J 5 bases short, with 15 bases between. This CDR3 is CASSPMPGWETQYF. Written as DNA, the CDR3 is TGTGCCAGCAGCCCCATGCCGGGTTGGGAGACCCAGTACTTC.

The rearrangement uses TRBV4-2 and TRBJ1-1; D is uncertain. Germline values: CDR1 LGHNA, CDR2 YNFKEQ. V was shortened by 1 base and J by 7 bases, with 10 bases between the two germline ends. The length of the CDR3 is 13 residues. As DNA, the CDR3 is TGTGCCAGCAGCCAAGGTTTAGCGAATGAAGCTTTCTTT. Protein sequence: CASSQGLANEAFF.

This clone was observed a few times. The V call is TRBV9, the J call TRBJ2-7; 9 nucleotides match TRBD2. CDR1 and CDR2 from the germline V gene are SGDLS and YYNGEE. The CDR3 has 15 amino acids. J gave up 3 bases and V 0 bases, and 4 bases lay outside the gene matches. DNA for the CDR3: TGTGCCAGCAGCGTAGGGGTAGCGGGAGTCTACGAGCAGTACTTC. Its protein is CASSVGVAGVYEQYF.

CDR3 sequence reads: CASRLPGTENTEAFF. The CDR3 nucleotides read TGTGCCAGCAGGCTTCCCGGGACAGAGAACACTGAAGCTTTCTTT. The chain recombines TRBV28 with TRBJ1-1; 7 nucleotides line up with TRBD1. With 6 bases clipped from V and 1 base from J, the junction kept 8 bases outside the gene matches. This CDR3 has 15 amino acids. Germline CDR1 MDHEN, CDR2 SYDVKM.

The chain recombines TRBV7-2 with TRBJ2-2, with a tentative D call TRBD2 (6 bases). V dropped 5 bases and J dropped 4 bases, with 17 bases sitting between them. The CDR3 has 16 amino acids. Looked up from germline, CDR1 is SGHTA and CDR2 is FQGNSA. DNA of the CDR3: TGTGCCAGCAGCCCCCGGGGACGGGGAGGCACCGGGGAGCTGTTTTTT. Translated, it gives CASSPRGRGGTGELFF.

The J gene is TRBJ1-6, the V gene TRBV3-1 (or the pseudogene TRBV3-2); D is uncertain. The CDR3 runs to 17 residues. The V end was cut by 0 bases, the J end by 4 bases, with 13 bases between. CDR1 LGHDT and CDR2 YNNKEL come from the germline V gene (reference sequence). The CDR3 nucleotides read TGTGCCAGCAGCCAAGAAGGAGTCTCGGGATATAATTCACCCCTCCACTTT. Translating gives CASSQEGVSGYNSPLHF.

This clone was seen repeatedly, ten times or more. V and J are TRBV2 and TRBJ2-3; TRBD1 matches at 7 bases. The junction had 5 bases not matched to a gene; V was cut back by 5 bases and J by 3 bases. Germline CDR1 reads SNHLY; CDR2 reads FYNNEI. CDR3 length equals 14 residues. The chain's CDR3 is CASSPSRGTDTQYF. CDR3 DNA: TGTGCCAGCAGTCCGAGCAGGGGGACAGATACGCAGTATTTT.

This rearrangement joins TRBV4-3 to TRBJ2-4, with 7 bases fitting TRBD1. The CDR3 has 16 amino acids. The germline V gene has CDR1 LGHNA and CDR2 YSLEER. The ends lost 0 bases at V and 9 bases at J; junction bases unmatched: 11. CDR3 sequence reads: CASSQDPLRQGGIQYF. The DNA of the CDR3 is TGCGCCAGCAGCCAAGATCCCCTCCGACAGGGCGGCATTCAGTACTTC.

The chain has TRBV28 and TRBJ2-1; 7 positions match TRBD2. V gave up 3 bases and J gave up 4 bases; unmatched junction bases: 15. CDR1 MDHEN and CDR2 SYDVKM come from the germline V gene. CDR3 length: 18 residues. The CDR3 DNA reads as TGTGCCAGCAGTTTCCCCACCTCCGGCGGGAGTGAGTACAATGAGCAGTTCTTC. Protein sequence: CASSFPTSGGSEYNEQFF.